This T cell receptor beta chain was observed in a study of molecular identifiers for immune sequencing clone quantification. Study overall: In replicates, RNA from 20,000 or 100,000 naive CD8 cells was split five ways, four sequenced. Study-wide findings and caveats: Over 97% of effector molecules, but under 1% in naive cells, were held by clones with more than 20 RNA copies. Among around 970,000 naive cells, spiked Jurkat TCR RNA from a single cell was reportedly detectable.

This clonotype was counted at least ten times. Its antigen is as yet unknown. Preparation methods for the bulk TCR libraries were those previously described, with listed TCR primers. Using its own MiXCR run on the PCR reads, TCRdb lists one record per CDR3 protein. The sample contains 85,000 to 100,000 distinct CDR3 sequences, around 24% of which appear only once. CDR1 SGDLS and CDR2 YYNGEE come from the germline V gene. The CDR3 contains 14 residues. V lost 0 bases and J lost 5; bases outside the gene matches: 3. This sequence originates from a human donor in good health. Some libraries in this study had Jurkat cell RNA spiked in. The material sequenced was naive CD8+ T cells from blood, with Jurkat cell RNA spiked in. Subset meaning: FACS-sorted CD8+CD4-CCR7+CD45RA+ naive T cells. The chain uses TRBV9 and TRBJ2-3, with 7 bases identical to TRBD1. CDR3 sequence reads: CASSVEGQIDTQYF. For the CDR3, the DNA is TGTGCCAGCAGCGTAGAGGGACAGATAGATACGCAGTATTTT.